This section outlines one T cell receptor beta chain sequence together with its context. Its antigen is currently unknown. The CDR3 has 14 amino acids. Trimming left V 4 bases short and J 7 bases short, with 12 bases between. The germline V gene encodes CDR1 SGHRS and CDR2 YFSETQ. No fewer than 5.5 micrograms of total RNA were isolated from every sample. This entry is derived from a study of blood T cells in healthy people across ages. Using a J-beta primer mix together with a sample-barcoded 5' primer, a second PCR was run for roughly 7 to 11 cycles. TCRdb re-called the 5' RACE reads with MiXCR, one entry per CDR3 protein. The repertoire holds 1,500,000 or so distinct CDR3 sequences, with approximately 59% as singletons. Findings and caveats of the study: Estimates based on one million T cells were treated as lower bounds. Both naive CD4+ cell counts and diversity were greater in long-lived donors than in aged donors.

Input material: blood. V gene TRBV5-1 combines with J gene TRBJ1-6; D is unclear. The sequence came from a man aged 18 to 29 in good health. The CDR3, as DNA: TGCGCCAGCAGCGACGGGAACTTGAATTCACCCCTCCACTTT. Its translation: CASSDGNLNSPLHF.